Below, one TCR beta chain is given with its context. Its antigen remains unidentified. V gave up 10 bases and J gave up 5 bases, with 19 bases separating them. CDR3 length: 14 amino acids. Germline-derived CDR1 and CDR2 are SNHLY and FYNNEI. The data were obtained in a study of T-cell reconstitution after alpha-beta-depleted transplantation in children. Study observations and caveats: It was newly produced T cells that mostly accounted for T-cell counts and diversity one year after transplant. Reportedly, only several hundred clones from non-depleted graft cells drove alpha-beta T-cell counts at about two months. In some patients, recipient T cells and intrathymic progenitors surviving conditioning explained high day-60 diversity.

As it was prepared, the TCRbeta library received unique molecular identifiers. TCRdb reanalysed the PCR reads using MiXCR and keeps one entry per CDR3 protein. The data show approximately 980,000 distinct CDR3 sequences, about 30% seen once. The chain employs TRBV2 and TRBJ2-3; the D call may be TRBD1 or TRBD2 (5 bases each). The clonotype originates from a boy less than two years old who had a stem cell transplant for SCID, so the T cells may come from the graft donor. This sample comprised PBMCs, mostly from graft donor cells, obtained 360 days after TCRalphabeta/CD19-depleted stem cell transplant. CDR3: CATAPGPGEDTQYF. CDR3 DNA: TGTGCCACAGCACCGGGGCCCGGGGAAGATACGCAGTATTTT.